The source of this TCR beta chain is a study of blood T cell repertoires in COVID-19. Overall study: There were acute and convalescent COVID-19 samples, and they came from the United States, Italy and Spain. Sample material is recorded as cDNA or gDNA derived from T cells, B-cell-depleted T cells, or PBMCs.

The CDR3 covers 16 residues. Trimming cost V 1 base and J 2 bases; bases outside gene matches: 4. Germline CDR1 reads SGHNT; CDR2 reads YYREEE (reference sequence). Sequencing used immunoSEQ multiplex PCR; TCRdb keeps in-frame clones, though not all of them. This sample has 150,000 or so clones, with approximately 82% found just once. The material sequenced was peripheral blood. This TCR came from a woman older than 75 with acute or convalescent COVID-19. The genes are TRBV5-4 and TRBJ2-3; 10 nucleotides align to TRBD2. The DNA for the CDR3 is TGTGCCAGCAGCTTGAGGACTAGCGGATACACAGATACGCAGTATTTT. Translated, it gives CASSLRTSGYTDTQYF.